This section outlines one T cell receptor beta chain sequence together with its context. Its antigen remains unknown. The data were obtained in a study of shared clonotypes between healthy human individuals. Study-wide findings and caveats: Naive subsets generally had larger estimated richness than memory subsets.

CDR3 length: 14 residues. Per germline, CDR1 SGHAT and CDR2 FQNNGV. The trim removed 4 bases at V and 3 bases at J, leaving 3 bases unmatched. Profiling relied on immunoSEQ multiplex PCR, and the TCRdb table lists in-frame clones only, not all of them. The data show some 2.3 million clones, over 90% seen once. The specimen sequenced was naive CD4+ T cells from PBMCs. Documented subset: CD45RA+ positively selected. The sequence was collected from a young man in good health. Some clones in this sample may be carry-over from other donors' samples. The gene calls are TRBV11-2 and TRBJ2-1; 7 bases fit TRBD2. The CDR3 DNA reads as TGTGCCAGCAGCTGGGAGGGAGGCTACAATGAGCAGTTCTTC. Translation gives CASSWEGGYNEQFF.